This record looks at one TCR beta chain sequence and its context. Antigen unknown. 13 Jbeta primers and 60 Vbeta primers were used for the PCR. Generated by immunoSEQ multiplex PCR, the TCRdb table keeps only in-frame clones and is missing some. The table includes 250,000 to 350,000 clones, 80% detected once. This sample stems from a study of cytomegalovirus exposure and HLA in healthy donors. Across the whole study: Findings of an earlier analysis included around 100 million unique TCR beta sequences from 170 million or so T cells.

Notes on the study in general: An analysis done earlier found most TCR beta V segments productive about 87% or about 30% of the time.

The sequencing input was PBMCs. The TCR sequence derives from a girl aged 2 to 10 in good health and CMV-seronegative.

The CDR3 is CASGLADDTQYF. In DNA form, the CDR3 reads TGTGCCAGCGGATTAGCGGATGATACGCAGTATTTT. The gene calls are TRBV28 and TRBJ2-3, with TRBD2 as a possible D gene (6 bases). The CDR3 has 12 residues. Trimming left V 8 bases short and J 6 bases short, with 12 bases between. Germline CDR1 reads MDHEN; CDR2 reads SYDVKM.